These 15 T cell receptor beta chains originate from one sample sequenced in a study of lymphopenia after photon versus proton radiotherapy. Assay used: immunoSEQ multiplex PCR; TCRdb lists only in-frame clones, some missing. The data hold 35,000 to 45,000 clones, with about 83% observed a single time. The source was peripheral blood, collected from a patient treated with proton-based radiotherapy. Receptor source: a woman in her seventies with pancreatic cancer.

The chain recombines TRBV19 with TRBJ1-1; TRBD1 is a possible D gene (6 bases). Germline V gene lookup returns CDR1 LNHDA and CDR2 SQIVND (reference sequence). Trimming removed 6 bases from V and 3 bases from J, with 17 bases in between. The CDR3 has 15 residues. CDR3 coding DNA: TGTGCCAGTAGGATCGCGCAAAACAGGGACACTGAAGCTTTCTTT. It translates to CASRIAQNRDTEAFF.

The V and J genes are TRBV9 and TRBJ2-2, with 8 bases matching TRBD1. The CDR3 has 16 residues. V lost 2 bases, J lost 5 bases, and 8 bases stayed unmatched. The germline V gene encodes CDR1 SGDLS and CDR2 YYNGEE. The CDR3 bases are TGTGCCAGCAGCGTTCGACAGGGGTTCGGGACCGGGGAGCTGTTTTTT. Amino acid sequence: CASSVRQGFGTGELFF.

The V gene is TRBV5-6, the J gene TRBJ1-1; D call uncertain. Germline CDR1 is SGHDT and CDR2 is YYEEEE. CDR3 length equals 11 residues. V gave up 0 bases and J gave up 5 bases, with 2 bases separating them. The CDR3 loop reads CASSLVTEAFF. The CDR3 nucleotides read TGTGCCAGCAGCTTGGTTACTGAAGCTTTCTTT.

The chain carries TRBV19 and TRBJ1-1, with 9 bases matching TRBD1. This CDR3 spans 13 amino acids. Germline assignment: CDR1 LNHDA and CDR2 SQIVND (reference sequence). The junction had 5 bases not matched to a gene; V was cut back by 3 bases and J by 9 bases. This CDR3 reads CASSMGQGQQAFF. In DNA form, the CDR3 reads TGTGCCAGTAGTATGGGACAGGGACAACAAGCTTTCTTT.

The rearrangement joins TRBV6-6 to TRBJ2-7; no firm D call. This CDR3 spans 12 amino acids. Germline CDR1 is MNHNY and CDR2 is SVGAGI (reference sequence). With 2 bases removed from V and 4 bases from J, the gap between germline ends came to 6 bases. The CDR3 DNA follows: TGTGCCAGCAGTTACGGGGAATACGAGCAGTACTTC. This codes for CASSYGEYEQYF.

CDR3 coding DNA: TGCGCCAGCAGCCAAGTGTGGGGACAGTCCCAGTACTTC. It is translated as CASSQVWGQSQYF. The V call is TRBV4-1, the J call TRBJ2-7; 7 bases align to TRBD1. The CDR3 spans 13 residues. Germline V gene sequence: CDR1 MGHRA, CDR2 YSYEKL. The junction had 7 bases not matched to a gene; V was cut back by 1 base and J by 10 bases.

The chain carries TRBV7-9 and TRBJ1-5; TRBD1 agrees at 11 bases. The V and J ends lost 3 bases and 12 bases, in that order; junction bases with no gene match: 13. The length of the CDR3 is 16 residues. Germline CDR1 and CDR2: SEHNR and FQNEAQ (reference sequence). DNA of the CDR3: TGTGCCAGCAGCTTGATTGGCGGACAGGGGGCAAGGGTCCAGCATTTT. Amino acid sequence: CASSLIGGQGARVQHF.

This rearrangement joins TRBV5-1 to TRBJ2-3; D is unresolved. The V gene lost 4 bases and the J gene lost 5 bases, with 8 bases spanning the gap. Germline assignment: CDR1 SGHRS and CDR2 YFSETQ. The CDR3 spans 12 residues. CDR3 amino acids: CASSQSIDTQYF. The CDR3 DNA reads TGCGCCAGCAGCCAATCTATAGATACGCAGTATTTT.

The chain uses TRBV7-9 and TRBJ2-7; 9 nucleotides align to TRBD1. CDR3 length equals 16 residues. V lost 0 bases and J lost 7; bases outside the gene matches: 10. The germline gives CDR1 SEHNR, CDR2 FQNEAQ (reference sequence). DNA for the CDR3: TGTGCCAGCAGCTTAGCCTCGGGACAGGGTTTCGGGGAGCAGTACTTC. Encoded protein: CASSLASGQGFGEQYF.

The rearrangement uses TRBV9 and TRBJ1-4, with D perhaps matching TRBD1 (5 bases). The CDR3 contains 16 residues. The germline CDR1 and CDR2 sequences are SGDLS and YYNGEE. V lost 3 bases and J lost 3, with 15 bases in between. The CDR3 nucleotides read TGTGCCAGCAGCGGACGTCAGGGTTTGCCTAATGAAAAACTGTTTTTT. Its protein product is CASSGRQGLPNEKLFF.

Points on this clone: An end of the junction differs from the germline gene, which may be a read error. This chain uses TRBV18 with TRBJ2-3, with unresolved D. Germline V gives CDR1 KGHSH, CDR2 LQKENI. This CDR3 contains 13 residues. DNA of the CDR3: TGTGCCAGCTCTCCACCAGGAGAAGATACGCAGTATTTT. Translating it yields CASSPPGEDTQYF.

V is TRBV27 and J is TRBJ1-5; 7 positions agree with TRBD1. Trimming cost V 3 bases and J 4 bases; bases outside gene matches: 3. Looked up from germline, CDR1 is MNHEY and CDR2 is SMNVEV (reference sequence). The CDR3 covers 14 residues. The CDR3 nucleotides are TGTGCCAGCAGTTTGGGACAGATTAATCAGCCCCAGCATTTT. Translating it yields CASSLGQINQPQHF.

The chain uses TRBV30 and TRBJ2-5; D may match TRBD1 or TRBD2 (6 bases each). Germline loops: CDR1 GTSNPN, CDR2 SVGIG (reference sequence). This CDR3 comprises 16 residues. Trimming removed 0 bases from V and 3 bases from J, with 17 bases in between. The CDR3 region is CAWSVEGEEEKETQYF. CDR3 sequence (DNA): TGTGCCTGGAGTGTTGAGGGGGAGGAGGAGAAAGAGACCCAGTACTTC.

This clone turned up a few times. J is TRBJ2-3 and V is TRBV9; 7 bases fit TRBD2. J was trimmed by 2 bases and V by 1 base; bases with no gene match: 7. Germline values: CDR1 SGDLS, CDR2 YYNGEE. This CDR3 spans 16 amino acids. The CDR3 here is CASSVIAGVVTDTQYF. The CDR3 DNA follows: TGTGCCAGCAGCGTAATAGCGGGCGTGGTCACAGATACGCAGTATTTT.

This chain links TRBV5-1 with TRBJ2-1; D remains ambiguous. The CDR3 sequence is 15 residues long. With 4 bases removed from V and 3 bases from J, the gap between germline ends came to 14 bases. From germline, CDR1 is SGHRS and CDR2 YFSETQ. DNA of the CDR3: TGCGCCAGCAGCCCTTTTGGGCTCCACTACAATGAGCAGTTCTTC. It translates to CASSPFGLHYNEQFF.